The 32 T cell receptor beta chains below all came from one sample that was sequenced in a study of liver allograft versus peripheral blood T cells. Whole-study context: What was compared were the T cell receptor repertoires in transplanted livers and those in the peripheral blood of recipients.

MiXCR was run by TCRdb on the reads, yielding one entry per CDR3 protein. Of 2,700 or so distinct CDR3 sequences listed, approximately 20% are singletons. The receptors here all came from a human patient who had a liver transplant. The graft donor may have contributed some T cells.

The chain has TRBV9 and TRBJ2-2; D may match TRBD1 or TRBD2 (7 bases each). This CDR3 is 16 amino acids long. Germline-derived CDR1 and CDR2 are SGDLS and YYNGEE. Trimming took off 4 bases at V and 4 bases at J, with 17 bases between the two ends. In DNA, the CDR3 is TGTGCCAGCAGCCAGGGGGGGAGGGCGGGCACCGGGGAGCTGTTTTTT. This encodes CASSQGGRAGTGELFF.

In this sample, this clonotype turned up many times. The chain has TRBV14 and TRBJ2-7, with 12 bases identical to TRBD1. Looked up from germline, CDR1 is SGHDN and CDR2 is FVKESK. Trimming took 4 bases from V and 5 from J; bases not matched to a gene: 6. The length of the CDR3 is 15 residues. The CDR3 nucleotides read TGTGCCAGCAGCCCTTGGGGACAGGGGGCGGACGAGCAGTACTTC. Translated, it gives CASSPWGQGADEQYF.

This clonotype was picked up many times. The V and J genes are TRBV27 and TRBJ2-1, with unresolved D. Germline CDR1 is MNHEY and CDR2 is SMNVEV (reference sequence). The CDR3 has 14 residues. Trimming stripped 2 bases from V and 5 bases from J, with 10 bases between. The CDR3 DNA reads TGTGCCAGCAGTTTAATCCGTGACCACAATGAGCAGTTCTTC. Translating gives CASSLIRDHNEQFF.

The rearrangement links TRBV7-9 to TRBJ1-5; the D gene is possibly TRBD1 (6 bases). Trimming stripped 4 bases from V and 7 bases from J, with 20 bases between. CDR3 length: 16 residues. CDR1 SEHNR and CDR2 FQNEAQ come from the germline V gene (reference sequence). CDR3 bases: TGTGCCAGCAGCTCTAGGGACGGGGGCTCCGAGCAGCCCCAGCATTTT. Residues: CASSSRDGGSEQPQHF. Using reference TRBV7-9 and TRBJ1-5 for the parts outside the CDR3, the full variable domain is DTGVSQNPRHKITKRGQNVTFRCDPISEHNRLYWYRQTLGQGPEFLTYFQNEAQLEKSRLLSDRFSAERPKGSFSTLEIQRTEQGDSAMYLCASSSRDGGSEQPQHFGDGTRLSIL.

This clonotype was picked up many times. This chain links TRBV5-6 with TRBJ2-3; the match to TRBD1 covers 9 bases. Trimming cost V 0 bases and J 4 bases; bases outside gene matches: 6. The CDR3 is made up of 16 amino acids. Per germline, CDR1 SGHDT and CDR2 YYEEEE. The CDR3 protein is CASSLGPGTGPDTQYF. CDR3 in DNA: TGTGCCAGCAGCTTGGGTCCCGGGACAGGGCCAGATACGCAGTATTTT.

This clonotype was seen only a few times. The CDR3 sequence: CASTWGQSQETQYF. The CDR3 bases are TGTGCCAGCACGTGGGGACAGTCGCAAGAGACCCAGTACTTC. This chain uses TRBV2 with TRBJ2-5; the match to TRBD1 covers 7 bases. The CDR3 is 14 amino acids. V trimming: 7 bases; J trimming: 2 bases; junction bases outside the gene matches: 7. Germline V lookup: CDR1 SNHLY, CDR2 FYNNEI.

This clonotype was recorded many times. The V and J genes are TRBV27 and TRBJ2-7; 9 bases fit TRBD2. Germline V gene data show CDR1 as MNHEY and CDR2 as SMNVEV (reference sequence). The CDR3 is 14 residues long. Trimming took 4 bases from V and 3 from J; bases not matched to a gene: 4. The CDR3 sequence is CASSSLAGDYEQYF. The CDR3 DNA reads as TGTGCCAGCAGTTCGTTAGCGGGAGACTACGAGCAGTACTTC.

This clonotype is deemed medium-sized (0.01 to 0.1%). The chain recombines TRBV6-1 with TRBJ2-7; 10 bases are a match to TRBD1. The CDR3 is 13 residues long. Germline loops: CDR1 MNHNS, CDR2 SASEGT. V gave up 9 bases and J gave up 3 bases; unmatched junction bases: 5. Written as DNA, the CDR3 is TGTGCCAGTCGACAGGGGGCGGGCTACGAGCAGTACTTC. Translating it yields CASRQGAGYEQYF.

Sample share makes this clonotype medium-sized. The gene calls are TRBV19 and TRBJ2-1, with 8 bases identical to TRBD2. Germline CDR1 and CDR2: LNHDA and SQIVND (reference sequence). This CDR3 is built from 15 residues. With V trimmed by 0 bases and J by 2 bases, 0 bases remained unmatched. DNA for the CDR3: TGTGCCAGTAGTATAGAACTAGCGGCCTACAATGAGCAGTTCTTC. Protein sequence: CASSIELAAYNEQFF.

This clonotype has a handful of counts. This CDR3 is CSARGPSVSTDTQYF. Here the CDR3 DNA reads TGCAGTGCTAGAGGGCCTAGCGTAAGCACAGATACGCAGTATTTT. The chain is built from TRBV20-1 and TRBJ2-3; D perhaps matches TRBD2 (6 bases). The germline V and J ends were trimmed by 1 base and 0 bases, with 11 bases remaining between them. The CDR3 loop spans 15 amino acids. Germline CDR1 is DFQATT and CDR2 is SNEGSKA (reference sequence).

The chain couples TRBV7-9 to TRBJ1-2, with 9 bases identical to TRBD1. Trimming took 5 bases from V and 6 from J; bases not matched to a gene: 7. The CDR3 contains 14 residues. CDR1 is SEHNR and CDR2 is FQNEAQ in the germline V gene (reference sequence). CDR3 nucleotides: TGTGCCAGCAGCCGTCTAGGGACAGGGAATGGCTACACCTTC. Amino acid sequence: CASSRLGTGNGYTF.

This clonotype is medium-sized (0.01 to 0.1%) within its sample. V is TRBV28 and J is TRBJ2-7; a weak D match, TRBD1 (5 bases). Germline assignment: CDR1 MDHEN and CDR2 SYDVKM. Trimming removed 3 bases at V and 6 bases at J, with 9 bases between. The CDR3 has 12 residues. CDR3 sequence (DNA): TGTGCCAGCAGTTTGCAGGGCGGCGAGCAGTACTTC. This sequence encodes CASSLQGGEQYF.

The chain couples TRBV5-6 to TRBJ2-1, with no clear D. Germline V gives CDR1 SGHDT, CDR2 YYEEEE. The CDR3 consists of 12 residues. V was cut by 0 bases and J by 6 bases, with 4 bases left in between. The CDR3 DNA follows: TGTGCCAGCAGCTTGGGGTTCAATGAGCAGTTCTTC. It translates to CASSLGFNEQFF.

This clonotype was found many times. The chain links TRBV27 to TRBJ2-1; 10 nucleotides line up with TRBD2. The CDR3 runs to 17 residues. CDR1 is MNHEY and CDR2 is SMNVEV in the germline V gene (reference sequence). V gave up 3 bases and J gave up 6 bases; unmatched junction bases: 11. The CDR3 nucleotides read TGTGCCAGCAGTTTGACCGCGCCTAGCGGGAGCCGCAATGAGCAGTTCTTC. Translation gives CASSLTAPSGSRNEQFF.

This clonotype is medium-sized in the sample. The gene calls are TRBV27 and TRBJ2-7; 9 bases map to TRBD1. The CDR3 contains 15 residues. Germline trimming cut 6 bases from V and 3 bases from J; bases unmatched to any gene: 9. Germline V gene data show CDR1 as MNHEY and CDR2 as SMNVEV (reference sequence). For the CDR3, the DNA is TGTGCCAGCAGAGTCGACAGGGGGTCACGCTACGAGCAGTACTTC. Translation gives CASRVDRGSRYEQYF.

V usage is TRBV29-1 and J usage is TRBJ2-5; no reliable D call. The V and J ends lost 2 bases and 2 bases respectively, with 3 bases between them. CDR3 size: 11 residues. Germline V gene sequence: CDR1 SQVTM, CDR2 ANQGSEA. CDR3 residues: CSVEIQETQYF. CDR3 nucleotides: TGCAGCGTTGAAATACAAGAGACCCAGTACTTC.

The genes are TRBV11-2 and TRBJ1-3; 8 nucleotides agree with TRBD1. There are 16 residues in the CDR3. Germline loops: CDR1 SGHAT, CDR2 FQNNGV. With V trimmed by 5 bases and J by 2 bases, 8 bases remained unmatched. CDR3 nucleotide sequence: TGTGCCAGCAGCCCCACAGGGGGATCCCCTGGAAACACCATATATTTT. Protein product: CASSPTGGSPGNTIYF.

A word on this clonotype: A read error likely explains this, since a far larger clone differs by one base. The chain is built from TRBV27 and TRBJ2-1; 8 bases fit TRBD2. This CDR3 spans 16 amino acids. Per the germline V gene, CDR1 is MNHEY and CDR2 is SMNVEV (reference sequence). J lost 8 bases, V lost 5 bases, and 14 bases had no gene match. CDR3 sequence: CASSDPTSDENHEQFF. The CDR3 bases are TGTGCCAGCAGTGACCCGACTAGCGATGAAAATCATGAGCAGTTCTTC.

By frequency in the sample, this clonotype is medium-sized (0.01 to 0.1%). V gene TRBV6-5 combines with J gene TRBJ2-7; possible D gene TRBD2, 5 bases. V lost 10 bases, J lost 4 bases, and 23 bases lay in between. Germline loops: CDR1 MNHEY, CDR2 SVGAGI. The CDR3 length is 15 residues. The CDR3 region is CATSSQAASRYEQYF. The DNA for the CDR3 is TGTGCCACCTCTAGCCAGGCCGCGTCCCGATACGAGCAGTACTTC.

In its sample, this clonotype is medium-sized. The chain combines TRBV6-5 with TRBJ2-3; 8 bases agree with TRBD1. The V gene end was trimmed by 0 bases and the J gene end by 10 bases; junction bases not matched to a gene: 6. The CDR3 sequence is 14 residues long. Germline CDR1 MNHEY, CDR2 SVGAGI. The DNA for the CDR3 is TGTGCCAGCAGTTACTCCAGGGGGCGCGTTGCGCAGTATTTT. This codes for CASSYSRGRVAQYF.

The chain has TRBV7-9 and TRBJ2-7; TRBD1 is a possible D gene (5 bases). V lost 7 bases and J 2 bases, leaving 15 bases between the germline ends. The germline V gene encodes CDR1 SEHNR and CDR2 FQNEAQ (reference sequence). The CDR3 totals 14 residues. The CDR3 region is CASTNAGQAYEQYF. Written as DNA, the CDR3 is TGTGCCAGCACCAATGCCGGACAAGCCTACGAGCAGTACTTC.

This clonotype was counted ten times or more. The rearrangement joins TRBV5-4 to TRBJ2-5; D is unclear. Trimming left V 3 bases short and J 4 bases short, with 10 bases between. The CDR3 spans 13 residues. The germline V gene has CDR1 SGHNT and CDR2 YYREEE (reference sequence). The CDR3 sequence is CASSSELGETQYF. CDR3 coding DNA: TGTGCCAGCAGCTCCGAACTTGGAGAGACCCAGTACTTC. Full variable domain (missing parts from reference TRBV5-4 and TRBJ2-5): ETGVTQSPTHLIKTRGQQVTLRCSSQSGHNTVSWYQQALGQGPQFIFQYYREEENGRGNFPPRFSGLQFPNYSSELNVNALELDDSALYLCASSSELGETQYFGPGTRLLVL.

This clonotype was picked up many times. This rearrangement joins TRBV27 to TRBJ2-7; no clear D gene. The CDR3 consists of 13 residues. V gave up 6 bases and J gave up 6 bases, with 15 bases separating them. Germline V gives CDR1 MNHEY, CDR2 SMNVEV (reference sequence). The CDR3 reads CASSLDPFIEQYF. The CDR3 nucleotides read TGTGCCAGCAGCCTTGATCCTTTTATCGAGCAGTACTTC.

Within the sample, this clonotype is medium-sized. Here the CDR3 DNA reads TGCAGCGTTTGTGACAGGGCCGGCGGGGAGCTGTTTTTT. Translated: CSVCDRAGGELFF. The rearrangement uses TRBV29-1 and TRBJ2-2; 7 nucleotides match TRBD1. Germline-derived CDR1 and CDR2 are SQVTM and ANQGSEA. The CDR3 runs to 13 residues. With 5 bases clipped from V and 7 bases from J, the junction kept 7 bases outside the gene matches.

Within the sample, this clonotype is medium-sized (0.01 to 0.1%). The chain couples TRBV13 to TRBJ2-5, with 9 bases lining up with TRBD1. Germline V lookup: CDR1 PRHDT, CDR2 FYEKMQ (reference sequence). V lost 4 bases to trimming and J lost 2 bases; unmatched junction nucleotides: 8. The CDR3 runs 16 residues. The CDR3 DNA follows: TGTGCCAGCAGCTCCTCCGGGACAGGGAAACAAGAGACCCAGTACTTC. It is translated as CASSSSGTGKQETQYF.

This clonotype counts as medium-sized. The gene calls are TRBV6-5 and TRBJ2-2, with a weak D call TRBD1 (6 bases). V was shortened by 8 bases and J by 3 bases, with 10 bases between the two germline ends. CDR1 and CDR2 (germline): MNHEY, SVGAGI. The CDR3 covers 13 residues. CDR3 bases: TGTGCCAGCTCAACAGGGCACACCGGGGAGCTGTTTTTT. Amino acid sequence: CASSTGHTGELFF.

This clonotype was counted only a few times. The V gene is TRBV27, the J gene TRBJ2-7; 7 bases map to TRBD2. This CDR3 comprises 14 residues. Looked up from germline, CDR1 is MNHEY and CDR2 is SMNVEV (reference sequence). V was clipped by 2 bases and J by 6 bases; unmatched bases: 7. As DNA, the CDR3 is TGTGCCAGCAGTTTAATCGGGGAGGGCCTCGAGCAGTACTTC. Translated, it gives CASSLIGEGLEQYF.

This clonotype occurred a few times. V gene TRBV6-1 combines with J gene TRBJ1-5; D is possibly TRBD1 (5 bases). The germline V gene has CDR1 MNHNS and CDR2 SASEGT. The length of the CDR3 is 18 residues. The germline V and J ends were trimmed by 1 base and 0 bases, with 16 bases remaining between them. The CDR3 region is CASSEVRGGAHSNQPQHF. In DNA, the CDR3 is TGTGCCAGCAGTGAAGTCCGGGGAGGGGCCCATAGCAATCAGCCCCAGCATTTT.

This clonotype occurred a few times. V and J are TRBV29-1 and TRBJ1-2; no firm D call. The V gene's germline CDR1 is SQVTM and CDR2 ANQGSEA. V lost 5 bases and J 3 bases, leaving 13 bases between the germline ends. The CDR3 runs 13 residues. Here the CDR3 DNA reads TGCAGCGTTAGAAATTTGGCAGACTATGGCTACACCTTC. This gives the protein CSVRNLADYGYTF. Supplemented by reference TRBV29-1 and TRBJ1-2, the full variable domain reads SAVISQKPSRDICQRGTSLTIQCQVDSQVTMMFWYRQQPGQSLTLIATANQGSEATYESGFVIDKFPISRPNLTFSTLTVSNMSPEDSSIYLCSVRNLADYGYTFGSGTRLTVV.

This chain links TRBV6-5 with TRBJ1-2; possible D gene TRBD1, 6 bases. Per the germline V gene, CDR1 is MNHEY and CDR2 is SVGAGI. Trimming took 5 bases from V and 8 from J, leaving 15 bases between them. This CDR3 is 13 amino acids long. CDR3 residues: CASSLTGSEGYTF. The CDR3 DNA follows: TGTGCCAGCAGTCTTACAGGGTCTGAGGGCTACACCTTC.

This clonotype occurred many times. The chain couples TRBV6-2 or TRBV6-3 to TRBJ2-7, with D tentatively TRBD1 (6 bases). The CDR3 consists of 14 residues. The germline gives CDR1 MNHEY, CDR2 SVGEGT. Trimming removed 4 bases at V and 5 bases at J, with 15 bases between. This CDR3 reads CASSFQGPRDEQYF. The CDR3 coding sequence is TGTGCCAGCAGTTTCCAGGGGCCTCGGGACGAGCAGTACTTC.

This clonotype is labeled as medium-sized. The chain joins TRBV6-2 or TRBV6-3 to TRBJ2-1; D unresolved. Germline-derived CDR1 and CDR2 are MNHEY and SVGEGT. This CDR3 comprises 11 residues. Trimming left V 5 bases short and J 6 bases short, with 5 bases between. The CDR3 DNA reads TGTGCCAGCAGTAGAGCCAATGAGCAGTTCTTC. Its translation: CASSRANEQFF.